The rows below give T cell receptor beta chains drawn from one sample of a study of cytomegalovirus exposure and HLA in healthy donors. TCRdb's copy holds only in-frame clones and misses some; the assay was immunoSEQ multiplex PCR. Of tens of thousands of clones listed, around 80% are singletons. The sample taken for sequencing was PBMCs. The receptors were gathered from a man aged 25 to 40 in good health and CMV-seronegative. The CDR3 runs from the conserved cysteine through the conserved F or W. The order of the fields is J gene, clone size, D gene, V gene, CDR3 DNA, CDR3 protein. The D gene is left open where the match is weak. Where a row states a size, it is once, few, many or the class of an expanded clone; other rows omit it.

TRBJ1-2,.,.,TRBV4-1,TGCGCCAGCAGCCCTACAGGAGTATATGCTCATGGCTACACCTTC,CASSPTGVYAHGYTF
TRBJ1-2,.,TRBD1,TRBV13,TGTGCCAGCAGCCCCAGACAGGGGTATGGCTACACCTTC,CASSPRQGYGYTF
TRBJ2-3,.,.,TRBV29-1,TGCAGCGTACGGACTGGCACAGATACGCAGTATTTT,CSVRTGTDTQYF
TRBJ2-1,.,.,TRBV11-2,TGTGCCAGCAGCTTTCTGGCCACCGAGGGCTCCTACAATGAGCAGTTCTTC,CASSFLATEGSYNEQFF
TRBJ1-4,.,.,TRBV21-1,TGTGCCAGCAGCAAAGGGTGTAGGGAGGCCGAAAAACTGTTTTTT,CASSKGCREAEKLFF
TRBJ2-6,.,.,TRBV18,TGTGCCAGCTCACCGCAGGCGAACTCTGGGGCCAACGTCCTGACTTTC,CASSPQANSGANVLTF
TRBJ1-2,.,TRBD1,TRBV7-2,TGTGCCAGCAGCCCCAACAGGGGTAACTATGGCTACACCTTC,CASSPNRGNYGYTF
TRBJ2-6,.,.,TRBV4-2,TGTGCCAGCAGCCTTAGAGCCCAATTACAGGGAGCTGGGGCCAACGTCCTGACTTTC,CASSLRAQLQGAGANVLTF
TRBJ1-2,once,TRBD1,TRBV5-1,TGCGCCAGCAGCTTGGCCGCTTCTCAGACAGGGGGTTTTGGGTATGGCTACACCTTC,CASSLAASQTGGFGYGYTF
TRBJ2-5,once,TRBD1,TRBV19,TGTGCCAGTAGTTCCACTTCCGGGACAGGGCAGGAGACCCAGTACTTC,CASSSTSGTGQETQYF
TRBJ2-1,.,TRBD2,TRBV27,TGTGCCAGCAGTCTACTGACTAGCGGGGGTCTCAATGAGCAGTTCTTC,CASSLLTSGGLNEQFF
TRBJ1-1,.,TRBD1,TRBV11-1,TGTGCCAGCAGCCCGCGACCCGGGACAGGGGCTATGAACACTGAAGCTTTCTTT,CASSPRPGTGAMNTEAFF